The sequence of this T cell receptor beta chain was determined in a study of T cells in Graves' hyperthyroidism and ophthalmopathy. Amplified TCR beta CDR3 regions came from RNA transcripts. TCR CDR3 regions were first amplified by RT-PCR with HTBI primers. In TCRdb, the multiplex PCR reads were re-called with MiXCR into one record per CDR3 protein. The table has some 560,000 distinct CDR3 sequences, approximately 14% seen once; the top ten hold around 14%. The PBMCs were sourced from fresh peripheral blood (about 10 ml). CDR3 length: 15 residues. V was pared by 2 bases and J by 8 bases, with 18 bases between. Germline assignment: CDR1 GTSNPN and CDR2 SVGIG (reference sequence). This clonotype was counted many times.

The chain has TRBV30 and TRBJ1-4; unclear D gene. Sequencing used blood. The clonotype was recovered from a woman aged 40 to 50 with Graves' hyperthyroidism. CDR3 DNA: TGTGCCTGGAGTCTTCAAGAAACCTCGGGCGAAAAACTGTTTTTT. Encoded protein: CAWSLQETSGEKLFF. Together with reference TRBV30 and TRBJ1-4, the CDR3 gives the full variable domain: SQTIHQWPATLVQPVGSPLSLECTVEGTSNPNLYWYRQAAGRGLQLLFYSVGIGQISSEVPQNLSASRPQDRQFILSSKKLLLSDSGFYLCAWSLQETSGEKLFFGSGTQLSVL.